The rows below give T cell receptor beta chains drawn from one sample of a study of graft-versus-host responses after intestinal transplantation. Here immunoSEQ multiplex PCR was the method, and the copy in TCRdb shows in-frame clones only, minus some. The table has more than 65,000 clones, around 92% seen once. These receptors' antigens are unknown. The sample in question was unstimulated CD8+ T cells sorted from spleen or lymph node cells, obtained before transplant. These receptors all come from a human donor who was the organ donor for an intestinal transplant. Both conserved end residues are part of each CDR3. A D gene is named only where the DNA matches it firmly. The size entry is marked missing in some rows and otherwise reads once, few, many or a size class.

CDR3aa	CDR3nt	abundance	d_gene	v_gene	j_gene
CASSSPEMREQETQYF	TGTGCCAGCAGCTCCCCCGAGATGCGCGAACAAGAGACCCAGTACTTC	NA	NA	TRBV7-2	TRBJ2-5
CASSTHPSGGNYGYTF	TGTGCCAGTAGTACCCACCCCTCAGGGGGGAACTATGGCTACACCTTC	NA	TRBD1	TRBV19	TRBJ1-2
CASSQVPGNTEAFF	TGCGCCAGCAGCCAAGTCCCCGGGAACACTGAAGCTTTCTTT	few	NA	TRBV4-1	TRBJ1-1
CASSLEPGSAEAFF	TGTGCCAGCAGCTTAGAGCCAGGGTCAGCTGAAGCTTTCTTT	NA	NA	TRBV11-2	TRBJ1-1
CASSYPDPPLHF	TGTGCCAGCAGTTACCCAGATCCACCCCTCCACTTT	NA	NA	TRBV2	TRBJ1-6
CASSQVNSPYGYTF	TGCGCCAGCAGCCAAGTGAACAGCCCCTATGGCTACACCTTC	NA	NA	TRBV4-1	TRBJ1-2
CAWSVQGHTEQFF	TGTGCCTGGAGTGTACAGGGACACACGGAGCAGTTCTTC	NA	NA	TRBV30	TRBJ2-1
CASSANRYNEQFF	TGTGCCAGCAGCGCAAATCGGTACAATGAGCAGTTCTTC	once	NA	TRBV9	TRBJ2-1
CASSSLGYTF	TGTGCCAGCAGCAGTTTGGGCTACACCTTC	NA	NA	TRBV6-6	TRBJ1-2
CASSSVGTGEGYTF	TGTGCCAGCAGCTCAGTGGGGACAGGGGAAGGCTACACCTTC	NA	TRBD1	TRBV28	TRBJ1-2
CASSERGSGGAFYEQYF	TGTGCCAGCAGTGAAAGGGGTAGCGGGGGGGCGTTCTACGAGCAGTACTTC	NA	TRBD2	TRBV2	TRBJ2-7
CASSPTSVGPYF	TGTGCCAGCAGCCCCACTAGCGTTGGACCGTACTTC	NA	TRBD2	TRBV7-9	TRBJ2-7
CASRGMNTEAFF	TGTGCTAGTCGTGGCATGAACACTGAAGCTTTCTTT	NA	NA	TRBV12-5	TRBJ1-1
CASSETGVGDGELFF	TGTGCCAGCAGCGAAACAGGGGTGGGGGACGGGGAGCTGTTTTTT	NA	TRBD1	TRBV9	TRBJ2-2
CASGSTGGGTDTQYF	TGTGCCAGCGGATCGACAGGGGGCGGCACAGATACGCAGTATTTT	NA	TRBD1	TRBV9	TRBJ2-3
CASSIGGGWTEAFF	TGTGCCAGTAGTATTGGAGGCGGGTGGACTGAAGCTTTCTTT	NA	NA	TRBV19	TRBJ1-1
CASSVGLAPNEQFF	TGTGCCAGCAGCGTAGGCCTAGCGCCCAATGAGCAGTTCTTC	NA	NA	TRBV9	TRBJ2-1
CASSFYPGTAPGSDTQYF	TGCGCCAGCAGCTTCTACCCCGGGACAGCCCCAGGGTCCGATACGCAGTATTTT	NA	TRBD1	TRBV5-1	TRBJ2-3
CASSPWTGGTYNSPLHF	TGTGCCAGCAGTCCTTGGACAGGGGGGACCTATAATTCACCCCTCCACTTT	NA	TRBD1	TRBV27	TRBJ1-6
CASSQEEDTEAFF	TGCGCCAGCAGCCAAGAAGAGGACACTGAAGCTTTCTTT	once	NA	TRBV4-1	TRBJ1-1
CASSLGQGGYEQYF	TGTGCCAGCAGCTTAGGGCAGGGCGGCTACGAGCAGTACTTC	NA	NA	TRBV7-8	TRBJ2-7
CASSQDRGYYGYTF	TGTGCCAGCAGCCAAGACCGCGGCTACTATGGCTACACCTTC	once	NA	TRBV4-2	TRBJ1-2
CASSPTVYEQYF	TGTGCCAGCAGTCCGACAGTCTACGAGCAGTACTTC	NA	NA	TRBV27	TRBJ2-7
CATVYRAEAFF	TGTGCCACCGTTTACAGGGCTGAAGCTTTCTTT	once	NA	TRBV27	TRBJ1-1
CASSKDGGVMNTEAFF	TGTGCCAGCAGCAAGGACGGGGGGGTTATGAACACTGAAGCTTTCTTT	NA	NA	TRBV7-3	TRBJ1-1
CASSLTGNTEAFF	TGTGCCAGCAGTTTAACGGGGAACACTGAAGCTTTCTTT	NA	NA	TRBV27	TRBJ1-1
CASGSTQYYGYTF	TGTGCTAGTGGTTCGACACAATACTATGGCTACACCTTC	NA	NA	TRBV12-5	TRBJ1-2
CASSLRTSGGGEQYF	TGTGCCAGCAGCCTCCGGACTAGCGGGGGAGGGGAGCAGTACTTC	once	TRBD2	TRBV28	TRBJ2-7
CASSFSNRGYF	TGTGCCAGCAGCTTCAGCAATCGGGGGTACTTC	once	NA	TRBV28	TRBJ2-5
CANNSAGTEAFF	TGTGCCAACAACAGTGCGGGGACTGAAGCTTTCTTT	once	NA	TRBV2	TRBJ1-1
CASSRRTGTYGYTF	TGTGCCAGCAGCAGGCGGACAGGGACCTATGGCTACACCTTC	NA	TRBD1	TRBV5-8	TRBJ1-2
CAWSGNTIYF	TGTGCCTGGAGCGGGAACACCATATATTTT	NA	NA	TRBV30	TRBJ1-3
CASSLSTGGCTF	TGTGCCAGCAGTTTATCAACAGGGGGCTGCACCTTC	NA	TRBD1	TRBV28	TRBJ1-2
CASSLRYGTRGGVEAFF	TGTGCCAGCAGTTTAAGATACGGGACCCGGGGGGGGGTCGAAGCTTTCTTT	NA	NA	TRBV27	TRBJ1-1
CSADEGDGYTF	TGCAGCGCCGACGAGGGGGATGGCTACACCTTC	NA	NA	TRBV29-1	TRBJ1-2
CASTSGLRGTQYF	TGTGCCAGCACCTCGGGACTAAGGGGGACCCAGTACTTC	NA	TRBD2	TRBV27	TRBJ2-5
CASSLGLTNEQFF	TGTGCCAGCAGCTTAGGACTAACGAATGAGCAGTTCTTC	NA	NA	TRBV7-9	TRBJ2-1
CASSLWGETETQYF	TGTGCCAGCAGCTTATGGGGGGAAACCGAGACCCAGTACTTC	NA	NA	TRBV13	TRBJ2-5
CSVDRENYGYTF	TGCAGCGTTGATCGCGAAAACTATGGCTACACCTTC	NA	NA	TRBV29-1	TRBJ1-2
CASSLATGLYEQYF	TGTGCCAGCAGCTTAGCGACAGGGCTCTACGAGCAGTACTTC	NA	TRBD1	TRBV7-8	TRBJ2-7
CASSQRGIRAYNSPLHF	TGCGCCAGCAGCCAAAGGGGTATCCGGGCCTATAATTCACCCCTCCACTTT	once	NA	TRBV4-3	TRBJ1-6
CASSRTGLLYEQYF	TGTGCCAGCAGTCGGACAGGTCTTCTCTACGAGCAGTACTTC	NA	TRBD1	TRBV2	TRBJ2-7
CASSSLGLADTYEQYF	TGTGCCAGCAGCTCCCTAGGACTAGCGGATACCTACGAGCAGTACTTC	NA	TRBD2	TRBV7-9	TRBJ2-7
CASSQVWGDNTQYF	TGCGCCAGCAGCCAAGTATGGGGAGATAATACGCAGTATTTT	once	NA	TRBV4-1	TRBJ2-3
CASSPTVRTEAFF	TGTGCCAGTAGTCCAACGGTGAGGACTGAAGCTTTCTTT	NA	NA	TRBV19	TRBJ1-1
CASAGGLWQPQHF	TGTGCCAGTGCTGGGGGCCTATGGCAGCCCCAGCATTTT	NA	NA	TRBV19	TRBJ1-5
CASSFGGGAGELFF	TGTGCCAGCAGCTTCGGAGGGGGGGCCGGGGAGCTGTTTTTT	NA	NA	TRBV5-5	TRBJ2-2
CASSFTGDEQFF	TGTGCCAGCAGCTTCACTGGTGATGAGCAGTTCTTC	NA	NA	TRBV7-2	TRBJ2-1